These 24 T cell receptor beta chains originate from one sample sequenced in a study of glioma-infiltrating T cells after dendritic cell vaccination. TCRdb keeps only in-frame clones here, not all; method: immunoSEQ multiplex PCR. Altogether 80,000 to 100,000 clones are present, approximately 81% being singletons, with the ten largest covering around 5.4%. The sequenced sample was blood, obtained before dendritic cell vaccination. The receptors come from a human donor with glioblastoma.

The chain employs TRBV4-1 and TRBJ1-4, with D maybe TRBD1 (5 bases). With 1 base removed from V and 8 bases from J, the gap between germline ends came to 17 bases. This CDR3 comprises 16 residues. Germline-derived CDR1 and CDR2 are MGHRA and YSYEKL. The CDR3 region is CASSQGVQGSGEKLFF. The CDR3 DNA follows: TGCGCCAGCAGCCAAGGGGTTCAGGGATCCGGGGAAAAACTGTTTTTT.

The CDR3 DNA sequence: TGTGCCAGCAGTTTAATGGGGAGCAATGAGCAGTTCTTC. Translation gives CASSLMGSNEQFF. The chain couples TRBV28 to TRBJ2-1, with a possible D match to TRBD2 (5 bases). Trimming stripped 2 bases from V and 6 bases from J, with 8 bases between. This CDR3 spans 13 amino acids. Germline loops: CDR1 MDHEN, CDR2 SYDVKM.

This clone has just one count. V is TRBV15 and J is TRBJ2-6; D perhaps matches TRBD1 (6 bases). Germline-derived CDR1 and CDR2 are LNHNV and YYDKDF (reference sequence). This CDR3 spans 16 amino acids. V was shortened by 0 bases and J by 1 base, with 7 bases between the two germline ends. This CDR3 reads CATSRDRGSGANVLTF. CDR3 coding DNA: TGTGCCACCAGCAGAGACAGGGGTTCTGGGGCCAACGTCCTGACTTTC.

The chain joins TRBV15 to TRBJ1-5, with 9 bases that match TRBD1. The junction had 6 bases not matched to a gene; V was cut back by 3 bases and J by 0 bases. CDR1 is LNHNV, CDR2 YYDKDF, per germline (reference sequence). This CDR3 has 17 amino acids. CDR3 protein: CATSRYGTGLSNQPQHF. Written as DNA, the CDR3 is TGTGCCACCAGCAGGTATGGGACAGGGCTTAGCAATCAGCCCCAGCATTTT.

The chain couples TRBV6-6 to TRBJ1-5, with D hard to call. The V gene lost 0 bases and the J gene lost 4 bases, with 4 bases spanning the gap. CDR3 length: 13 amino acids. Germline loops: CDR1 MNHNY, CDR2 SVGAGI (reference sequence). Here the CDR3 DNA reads TGTGCCAGCAGTTACTCCATGAATCAGCCCCAGCATTTT. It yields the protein CASSYSMNQPQHF.

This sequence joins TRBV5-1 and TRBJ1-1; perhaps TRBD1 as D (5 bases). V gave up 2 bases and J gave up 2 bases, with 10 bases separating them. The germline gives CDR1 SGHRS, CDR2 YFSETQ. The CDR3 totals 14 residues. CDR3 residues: CASSFQGENTEAFF. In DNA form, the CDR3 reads TGCGCCAGCAGCTTCCAAGGGGAAAACACTGAAGCTTTCTTT.

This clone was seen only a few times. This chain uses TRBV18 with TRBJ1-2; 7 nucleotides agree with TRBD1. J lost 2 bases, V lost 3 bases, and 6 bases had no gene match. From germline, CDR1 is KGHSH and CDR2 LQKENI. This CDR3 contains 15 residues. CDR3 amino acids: CASSPSTGNNYGYTF. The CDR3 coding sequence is TGTGCCAGCTCACCGTCGACAGGGAACAACTATGGCTACACCTTC.

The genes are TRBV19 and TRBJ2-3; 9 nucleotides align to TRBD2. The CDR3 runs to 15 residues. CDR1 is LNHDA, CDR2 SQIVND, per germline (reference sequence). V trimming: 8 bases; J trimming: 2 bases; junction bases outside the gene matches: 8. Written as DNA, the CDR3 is TGTGCCAGTTCACGACTAGCGGATGACACAGATACGCAGTATTTT. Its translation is CASSRLADDTDTQYF. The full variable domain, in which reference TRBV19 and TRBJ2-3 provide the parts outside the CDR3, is DGGITQSPKYLFRKEGQNVTLSCEQNLNHDAMYWYRQDPGQGLRLIYYSQIVNDFQKGDIAEGYSVSREKKESFPLTVTSAQKNPTAFYLCASSRLADDTDTQYFGPGTRLTVL.

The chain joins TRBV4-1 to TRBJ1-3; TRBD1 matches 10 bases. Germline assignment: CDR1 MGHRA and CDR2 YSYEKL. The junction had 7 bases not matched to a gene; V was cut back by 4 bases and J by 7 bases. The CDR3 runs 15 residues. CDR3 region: CASSREGQGTNTIYF. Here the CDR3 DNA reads TGCGCCAGCAGCCGGGAGGGACAGGGGACGAACACCATATATTTT.

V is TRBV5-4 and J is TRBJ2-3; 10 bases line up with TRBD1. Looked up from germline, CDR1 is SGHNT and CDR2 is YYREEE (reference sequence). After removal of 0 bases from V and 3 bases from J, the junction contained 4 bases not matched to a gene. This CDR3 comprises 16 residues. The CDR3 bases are TGTGCCAGCAGCTTGGTCGTGGGACAGGGGACAGATACGCAGTATTTT. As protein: CASSLVVGQGTDTQYF.

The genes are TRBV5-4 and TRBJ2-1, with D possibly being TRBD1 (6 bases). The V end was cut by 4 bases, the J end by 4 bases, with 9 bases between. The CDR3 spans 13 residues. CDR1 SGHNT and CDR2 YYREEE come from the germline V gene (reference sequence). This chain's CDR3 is CASSPQGYNEQFF. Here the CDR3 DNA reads TGTGCCAGCAGCCCACAGGGATACAATGAGCAGTTCTTC.

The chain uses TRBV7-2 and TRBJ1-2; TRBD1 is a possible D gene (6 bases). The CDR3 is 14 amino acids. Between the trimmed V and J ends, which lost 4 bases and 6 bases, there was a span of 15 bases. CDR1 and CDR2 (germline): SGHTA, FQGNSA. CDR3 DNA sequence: TGTGCCAGCAGCTCGAGGGGGGGGCGAAATGGCTACACCTTC. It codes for CASSSRGGRNGYTF.

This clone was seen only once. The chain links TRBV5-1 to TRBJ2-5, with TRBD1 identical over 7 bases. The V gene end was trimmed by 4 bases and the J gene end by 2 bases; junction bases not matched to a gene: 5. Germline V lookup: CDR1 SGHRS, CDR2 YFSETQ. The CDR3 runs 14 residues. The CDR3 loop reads CASSRDRKQETQYF. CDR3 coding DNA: TGCGCCAGCAGCCGGGACAGAAAGCAAGAGACCCAGTACTTC.

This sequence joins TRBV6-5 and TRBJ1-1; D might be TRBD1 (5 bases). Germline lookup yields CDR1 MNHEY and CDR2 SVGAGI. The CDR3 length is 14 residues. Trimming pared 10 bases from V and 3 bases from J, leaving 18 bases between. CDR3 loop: CATHRWGGDTEAFF. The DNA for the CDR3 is TGTGCCACCCATCGATGGGGGGGTGACACTGAAGCTTTCTTT.

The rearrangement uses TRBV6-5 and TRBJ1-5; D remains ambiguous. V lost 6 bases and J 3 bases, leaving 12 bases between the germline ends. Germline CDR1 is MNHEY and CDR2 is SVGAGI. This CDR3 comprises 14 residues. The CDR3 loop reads CASSAHRDNQPQHF. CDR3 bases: TGTGCCAGCAGCGCACACAGAGACAATCAGCCCCAGCATTTT.

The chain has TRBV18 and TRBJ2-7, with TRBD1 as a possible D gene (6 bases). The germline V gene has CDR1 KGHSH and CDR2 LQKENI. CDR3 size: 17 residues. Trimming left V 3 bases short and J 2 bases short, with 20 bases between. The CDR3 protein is CASSPRKLQGIPYEQYF. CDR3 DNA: TGTGCCAGCTCACCGAGAAAATTACAGGGTATTCCCTACGAGCAGTACTTC.

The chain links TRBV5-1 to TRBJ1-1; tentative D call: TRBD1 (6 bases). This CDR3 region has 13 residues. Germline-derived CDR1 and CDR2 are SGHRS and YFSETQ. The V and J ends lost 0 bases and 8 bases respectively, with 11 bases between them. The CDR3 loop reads CASSLGIDREAFF. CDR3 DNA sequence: TGCGCCAGCAGCTTGGGAATAGACAGGGAAGCTTTCTTT.

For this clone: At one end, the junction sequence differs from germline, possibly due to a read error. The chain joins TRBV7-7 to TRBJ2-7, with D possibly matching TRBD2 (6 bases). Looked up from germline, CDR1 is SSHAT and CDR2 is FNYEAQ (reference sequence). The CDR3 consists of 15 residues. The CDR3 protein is CASSLVGVAVYEQYF. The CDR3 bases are TGTGCTAGCAGCTTAGTCGGGGTAGCGGTCTACGAGCAGTACTTC.

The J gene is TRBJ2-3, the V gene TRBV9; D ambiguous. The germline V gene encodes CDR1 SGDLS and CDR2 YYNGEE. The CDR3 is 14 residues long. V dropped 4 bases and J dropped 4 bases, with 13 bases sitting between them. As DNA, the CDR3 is TGTGCCAGCAGCTTCCAGTCCCTTTCAGATACGCAGTATTTT. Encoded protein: CASSFQSLSDTQYF.

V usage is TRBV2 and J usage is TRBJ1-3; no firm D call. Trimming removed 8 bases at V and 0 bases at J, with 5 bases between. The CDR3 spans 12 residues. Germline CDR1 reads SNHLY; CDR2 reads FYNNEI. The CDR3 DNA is TGTGCCAGCGGGCTCTCTGGAAACACCATATATTTT. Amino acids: CASGLSGNTIYF.

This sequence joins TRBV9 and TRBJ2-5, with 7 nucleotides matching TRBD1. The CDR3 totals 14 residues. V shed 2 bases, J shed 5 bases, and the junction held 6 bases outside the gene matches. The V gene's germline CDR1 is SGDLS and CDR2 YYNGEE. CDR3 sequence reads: CASSVDRALETQYF. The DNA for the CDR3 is TGTGCCAGCAGCGTTGACAGGGCTTTGGAGACCCAGTACTTC.

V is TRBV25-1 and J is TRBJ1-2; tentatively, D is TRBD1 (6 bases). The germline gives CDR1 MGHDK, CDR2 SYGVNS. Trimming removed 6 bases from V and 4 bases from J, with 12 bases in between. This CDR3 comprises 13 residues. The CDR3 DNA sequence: TGTGCCAGCAGCTACAGGGACGGCTATGGCTACACCTTC. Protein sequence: CASSYRDGYGYTF.

The CDR3 spells CASNQRQNTEAFF. CDR3 bases: TGTGCCAGCAACCAACGACAGAACACTGAAGCTTTCTTT. The J gene is TRBJ1-1, the V gene TRBV6-5; D not resolved. Germline CDR1 reads MNHEY; CDR2 reads SVGAGI. This CDR3 has 13 amino acids. V lost 7 bases, J lost 1 base, and 10 bases lay in between.

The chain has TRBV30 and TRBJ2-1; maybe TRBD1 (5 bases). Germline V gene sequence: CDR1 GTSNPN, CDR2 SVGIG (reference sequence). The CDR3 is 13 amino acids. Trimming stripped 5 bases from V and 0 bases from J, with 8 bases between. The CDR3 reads CAWDRYSYNEQFF. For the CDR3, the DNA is TGTGCCTGGGACAGATACTCCTACAATGAGCAGTTCTTC.